The 23 T cell receptor beta chains below come from one sample, sequenced in a study of cytomegalovirus exposure and HLA in healthy donors. TCRdb keeps only in-frame clones here, not all; method: immunoSEQ multiplex PCR. Of fewer than 200,000 clones listed, around 86% are singletons. Sequenced input: PBMCs. Every receptor here comes from a man aged 30-40 years in good health and CMV-seropositive.

The gene calls are TRBV25-1 and TRBJ2-7; 10 bases map to TRBD2. Trimming removed 1 base from V and 5 bases from J; junction bases left unmatched: 2. The germline CDR1 and CDR2 sequences are MGHDK and SYGVNS. The CDR3 extends over 14 amino acids. DNA of the CDR3: TGTGCCAGCAGTGAATCCGGACTAGCGGACGAGCAGTACTTC. It yields the protein CASSESGLADEQYF.

The V call is TRBV6-4, the J call TRBJ2-1, with 9 positions matching TRBD1. J gave up 4 bases and V 2 bases, and 3 bases lay outside the gene matches. CDR1 MRHNA and CDR2 SNTAGT come from the germline V gene. The CDR3 totals 15 residues. CDR3 nucleotides: TGTGCCAGCAGTGACGAGACAGGGGGTTACAATGAGCAGTTCTTC. This translates into CASSDETGGYNEQFF.

The chain recombines TRBV7-6 with TRBJ1-5; D is undetermined. CDR3 length equals 13 residues. The ends were cut back, 5 bases at V and 5 bases at J, with 10 bases in the middle. CDR1 SGHVS and CDR2 FNYEAQ come from the germline V gene. CDR3 loop: CASSPGVDQPQHF. The CDR3 nucleotides read TGTGCCAGCAGCCCAGGAGTGGATCAGCCCCAGCATTTT. Full variable domain (outside the CDR3, taken from reference TRBV7-6 and TRBJ1-5): GAGVSQSPRYKVTKRGQDVALRCDPISGHVSLYWYRQALGQGPEFLTYFNYEAQQDKSGLPNDRFSAERPEGSISTLTIQRTEQRDSAMYRCASSPGVDQPQHFGDGTRLSIL.

The genes are TRBV4-3 and TRBJ2-7, with TRBD2 matching 11 bases. CDR1 and CDR2 (germline): LGHNA, YSLEER. There are 15 residues in the CDR3. The ends lost 0 bases at V and 7 bases at J; junction bases unmatched: 5. CDR3 sequence (DNA): TGCGCCAGCAGCCAAGATCTTCGACTAGCGGGAGAGCAGTACTTC. Translated: CASSQDLRLAGEQYF.

The rearrangement joins TRBV30 to TRBJ1-6, with D tentatively TRBD1 (5 bases). The CDR3 covers 13 residues. The ends were cut back, 2 bases at V and 11 bases at J, with 13 bases in the middle. Looked up from germline, CDR1 is GTSNPN and CDR2 is SVGIG (reference sequence). This chain's CDR3 is CAWSPGEAAPLHF. The CDR3 nucleotides read TGTGCCTGGAGTCCGGGGGAAGCGGCACCCCTCCACTTT.

This clone was recorded once. The CDR3 reads CSVERRSYNEQFF. In nucleotides, the CDR3 is TGCAGCGTTGAAAGGCGTTCCTACAATGAGCAGTTCTTC. This sequence joins TRBV29-1 and TRBJ2-1; D is undetermined. This CDR3 has 13 amino acids. V was clipped by 2 bases and J by 1 base, with 6 bases between them. CDR1 is SQVTM and CDR2 is ANQGSEA in the germline V gene.

This clone was observed a few times. This sample also contains other DNA sequences that code for the same CDR3. This chain links TRBV27 with TRBJ1-5, with D unresolved. The germline V gene encodes CDR1 MNHEY and CDR2 SMNVEV (reference sequence). The ends were cut back, 1 base at V and 4 bases at J, with 5 bases in the middle. The CDR3 runs 13 residues. The CDR3 reads CASSLWGNQPQHF. CDR3 in DNA: TGTGCCAGCAGTTTATGGGGAAATCAGCCCCAGCATTTT.

This clone has only one observation. V is TRBV30 and J is TRBJ1-5; D gene unclear. V lost 3 bases and J lost 3, with 12 bases in between. The CDR3 consists of 14 residues. Germline CDR1 is GTSNPN and CDR2 is SVGIG (reference sequence). The CDR3 sequence is CAWSWSRHNQPQHF. The CDR3 DNA sequence: TGTGCCTGGAGCTGGTCCAGGCACAATCAGCCCCAGCATTTT.

The V call is TRBV7-3, the J call TRBJ2-1; 9 positions agree with TRBD2. Per germline, CDR1 SGHTA and CDR2 FQGTGA. V was clipped by 1 base and J by 2 bases; unmatched bases: 6. This CDR3 comprises 17 residues. The CDR3 is CASSLNVGTSTYNEQFF. The CDR3 nucleotides are TGTGCCAGCAGCTTAAACGTCGGGACTAGCACCTACAATGAGCAGTTCTTC. Using reference TRBV7-3 and TRBJ2-1 for the parts outside the CDR3, the full variable domain is GAGVSQTPSNKVTEKGKYVELRCDPISGHTALYWYRQSLGQGPEFLIYFQGTGAADDSGLPNDRFFAVRPEGSVSTLKIQRTERGDSAVYLCASSLNVGTSTYNEQFFGPGTRLTVL.

J is TRBJ1-6 and V is TRBV9, with D perhaps matching TRBD1 (5 bases). The CDR3 totals 14 residues. Germline V lookup: CDR1 SGDLS, CDR2 YYNGEE. With 1 base removed from V and 10 bases from J, the gap between germline ends came to 12 bases. CDR3: CASSVTDMLSPLHF. The DNA for the CDR3 is TGTGCCAGCAGCGTAACGGACATGCTGTCACCCCTCCACTTT.

In DNA form, the CDR3 reads TGTGCCAGCAGACCGACAGGGTCTGGAAACACCATATATTTT. This encodes CASRPTGSGNTIYF. The V and J genes are TRBV27 and TRBJ1-3; 7 bases are a match to TRBD1. CDR1 and CDR2 (germline): MNHEY, SMNVEV (reference sequence). The CDR3 has 14 amino acids. After removal of 6 bases from V and 1 base from J, the junction contained 3 bases not matched to a gene.

The chain has TRBV13 and TRBJ2-2, with 9 bases matching TRBD1. The CDR3 extends over 15 amino acids. Germline CDR1 and CDR2: PRHDT and FYEKMQ (reference sequence). V lost 6 bases, J lost 5 bases, and 7 bases stayed unmatched. The CDR3 bases are TGTGCCAGCAGACAAACAGGGGGCGGGACCGGGGAGCTGTTTTTT. This sequence encodes CASRQTGGGTGELFF.

The J gene is TRBJ2-3, the V gene TRBV15; D not resolved. Trimming left V 0 bases short and J 4 bases short, with 14 bases between. The CDR3 extends over 16 amino acids. Germline assignment: CDR1 LNHNV and CDR2 YYDKDF (reference sequence). CDR3 nucleotides: TGTGCCACCAGCAGAGATCCCGGAGTTTTCTCAGATACGCAGTATTTT. Protein product: CATSRDPGVFSDTQYF.

The chain joins TRBV27 to TRBJ1-2, with 7 bases that match TRBD1. The CDR3 spans 15 residues. V dropped 3 bases and J dropped 3; count of bases not matched to a gene: 7. CDR1 is MNHEY, CDR2 SMNVEV, per germline (reference sequence). CDR3 DNA sequence: TGTGCCAGCAGTTTGCTCGGAGGGACAGACTATGGCTACACCTTC. It yields the protein CASSLLGGTDYGYTF.

This clone was seen just once. V gene TRBV6-5 combines with J gene TRBJ1-4; D uncertain. This CDR3 is 16 amino acids long. Trimming pared 2 bases from V and 3 bases from J, leaving 13 bases between. The germline CDR1 and CDR2 sequences are MNHEY and SVGAGI. Here the CDR3 DNA reads TGTGCCAGCAGTTACCGTTTTGGAGGAGCTAATGAAAAACTGTTTTTT. This encodes CASSYRFGGANEKLFF.

The rearrangement joins TRBV6-5 to TRBJ2-5; D possibly corresponds to TRBD2 (7 bases). The CDR3 spans 15 residues. With 6 bases removed from V and 9 bases from J, the gap between germline ends came to 23 bases. The germline V gene encodes CDR1 MNHEY and CDR2 SVGAGI. The CDR3 nucleotides are TGTGCCAGCAGCCCACGGGGGGCCGGGGGGATGTCCCAGTACTTC. Protein product: CASSPRGAGGMSQYF.

This clone was seen once. This chain links TRBV7-2 with TRBJ2-7, with 7 bases identical to TRBD2. The CDR3 is 14 amino acids. V trimming: 2 bases; J trimming: 1 base; junction bases outside the gene matches: 2. From germline, CDR1 is SGHTA and CDR2 FQGNSA. CDR3 protein: CASSLREGSYEQYF. DNA for the CDR3: TGTGCCAGCAGCTTAAGGGAGGGTTCCTACGAGCAGTACTTC.

The genes are TRBV6-6 and TRBJ2-7; D remains ambiguous. The CDR3 extends over 11 amino acids. V lost 0 bases to trimming and J lost 6 bases, with 3 bases between them. CDR1 MNHNY and CDR2 SVGAGI come from the germline V gene (reference sequence). The CDR3 protein is CASSYSGEQYF. The DNA of the CDR3 is TGTGCCAGCAGTTACTCTGGCGAGCAGTACTTC.

This clone was counted only a few times. CDR3 amino acids: CASSLVTSGKETQYF. The CDR3 coding sequence is TGTGCCAGCAGCTTAGTCACTAGCGGGAAAGAGACCCAGTACTTC. V gene TRBV11-3 combines with J gene TRBJ2-5; 10 bases line up with TRBD2. The CDR3 extends over 15 amino acids. V was clipped by 1 base and J by 3 bases; unmatched bases: 2. Per germline, CDR1 SGHNT and CDR2 YENEEA.

The table lists this clone with a count of one. The V call is TRBV27, the J call TRBJ2-7; 13 bases are a match to TRBD2. The CDR3 sequence is 15 residues long. The germline gives CDR1 MNHEY, CDR2 SMNVEV (reference sequence). V lost 4 bases and J lost 0; bases outside the gene matches: 0. The CDR3 reads CASSWTSGSSYEQYF. The CDR3 coding sequence is TGTGCCAGCAGTTGGACTAGCGGGAGCTCCTACGAGCAGTACTTC.

CDR3 coding DNA: TGTGCCAGCAGCTTATCGGACGGCCCTTTCTACGAGCAGTACTTC. This translates into CASSLSDGPFYEQYF. V and J are TRBV7-2 and TRBJ2-7; D gene uncertain. The germline gives CDR1 SGHTA, CDR2 FQGNSA. The CDR3 is made up of 15 amino acids. Trimming left V 2 bases short and J 3 bases short, with 14 bases between.

The V gene is TRBV7-2, the J gene TRBJ2-7; weak D call: TRBD2 (5 bases). The V end lost 7 bases, the J end lost 2 bases, and 18 bases lay between the germline ends. The CDR3 is 15 residues long. The germline CDR1 and CDR2 sequences are SGHTA and FQGNSA. The CDR3 DNA sequence: TGTGCCAGCAACTTGCTCCATTTCGGGGCCTACGAGCAGTACTTC. Its translation: CASNLLHFGAYEQYF.

This clone appeared a few times. The chain joins TRBV10-2 to TRBJ2-7, with TRBD1 matching over 10 bases. Looked up from germline, CDR1 is WSHSY and CDR2 is SAAADI. CDR3 size: 16 residues. The V gene end was trimmed by 4 bases and the J gene end by 4 bases; junction bases not matched to a gene: 10. The CDR3 sequence is CASSATGGNQGYEQYF. The DNA for the CDR3 is TGCGCCAGCAGTGCGACAGGGGGCAATCAGGGATACGAGCAGTACTTC.